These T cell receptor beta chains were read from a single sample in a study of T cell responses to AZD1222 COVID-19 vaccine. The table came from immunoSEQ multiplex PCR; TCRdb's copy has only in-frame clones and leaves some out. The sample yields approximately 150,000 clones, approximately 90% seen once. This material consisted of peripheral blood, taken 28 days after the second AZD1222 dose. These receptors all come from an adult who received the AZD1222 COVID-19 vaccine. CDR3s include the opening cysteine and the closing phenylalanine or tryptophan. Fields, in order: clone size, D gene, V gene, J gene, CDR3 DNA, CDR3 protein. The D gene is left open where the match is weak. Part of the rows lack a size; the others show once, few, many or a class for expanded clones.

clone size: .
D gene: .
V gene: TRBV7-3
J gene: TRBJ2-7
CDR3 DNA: TGTGCCAGCAGTTGGGGACAAGGCTACGAGCAGTACTTC
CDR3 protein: CASSWGQGYEQYF

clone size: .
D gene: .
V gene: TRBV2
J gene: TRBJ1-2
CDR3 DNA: TGTGCCAGCAGTGAAGTCGGCAGATCTAACTATGGCTACACCTTC
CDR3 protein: CASSEVGRSNYGYTF

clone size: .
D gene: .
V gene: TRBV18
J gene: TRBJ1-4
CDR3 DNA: TGTGCCAGCTCACCCCGGGACGATGATGAAAAACTGTTTTTT
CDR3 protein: CASSPRDDDEKLFF

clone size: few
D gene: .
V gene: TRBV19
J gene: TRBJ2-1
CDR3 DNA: TGTGCCAGTAGTATTAGGGAGGCCCCCTACAATGAGCAGTTCTTC
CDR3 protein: CASSIREAPYNEQFF

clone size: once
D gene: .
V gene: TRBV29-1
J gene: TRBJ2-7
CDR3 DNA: TGCAGCTTTGGATCCGGTGGATACGAGCAGTACTTC
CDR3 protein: CSFGSGGYEQYF

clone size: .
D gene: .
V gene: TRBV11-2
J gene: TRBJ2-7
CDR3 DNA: TGTGCCAGCAGCTTAGATCTAACAGGCTACGAGCAGTACTTC
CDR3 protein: CASSLDLTGYEQYF

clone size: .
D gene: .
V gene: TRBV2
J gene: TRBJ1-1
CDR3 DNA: TGTGCCAGCAGTTACCAGGTCGACAACACTGAAGCTTTCTTT
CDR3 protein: CASSYQVDNTEAFF

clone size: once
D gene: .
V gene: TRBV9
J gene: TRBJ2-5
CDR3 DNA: TGTGCCAGCAGCGAAGTCCCCCAAGAGACCCAGTACTTC
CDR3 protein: CASSEVPQETQYF

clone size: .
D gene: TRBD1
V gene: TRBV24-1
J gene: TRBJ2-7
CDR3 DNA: TGTGCCACCAGTGATCCAAGACAGGGCAGCTACGAGCAGTACTTC
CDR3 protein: CATSDPRQGSYEQYF

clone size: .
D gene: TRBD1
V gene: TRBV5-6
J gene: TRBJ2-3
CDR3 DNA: TGTGCCAGCAGCAGAGACAGGGTGGTTTTCACAGATACGCAGTATTTT
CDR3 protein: CASSRDRVVFTDTQYF

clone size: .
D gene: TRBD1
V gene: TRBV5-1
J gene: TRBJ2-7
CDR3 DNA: TGCGCCAGCAGCTGGGGGACAGGGGGCTACGAGCAGTACTTC
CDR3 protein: CASSWGTGGYEQYF

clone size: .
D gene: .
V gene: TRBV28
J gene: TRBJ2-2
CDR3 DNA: TGTGCCAGCAGTTTCTTCGCGGGGATGAACACCGGGGAGCTGTTTTTT
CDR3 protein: CASSFFAGMNTGELFF

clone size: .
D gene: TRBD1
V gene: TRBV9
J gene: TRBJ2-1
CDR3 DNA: TGTGCCAGCAGCGCCCTCGGGACAGGGGCCTACAATGAGCAGTTCTTC
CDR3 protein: CASSALGTGAYNEQFF

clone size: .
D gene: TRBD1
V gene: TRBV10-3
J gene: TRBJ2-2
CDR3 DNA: TGTGCCACCCGACAGGGGGTGGCCACCGGGGAGCTGTTTTTT
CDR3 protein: CATRQGVATGELFF

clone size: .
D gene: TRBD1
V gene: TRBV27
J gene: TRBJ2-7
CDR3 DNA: TGTGCCAGCAGTTTAAATTTCTTGGGGACAGGGGACTCCTACGAGCAGTACTTC
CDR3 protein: CASSLNFLGTGDSYEQYF

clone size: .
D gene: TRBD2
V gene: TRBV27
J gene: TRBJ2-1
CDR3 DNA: TGTGCCAGCAGTTTACTTCCCCTAGCGGACTCCTACAATGAGCAGTTCTTC
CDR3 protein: CASSLLPLADSYNEQFF

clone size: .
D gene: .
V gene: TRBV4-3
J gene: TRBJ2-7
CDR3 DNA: TGCGCCAGCAGCCGAGATAATTTTGTAGGCGAGCAGTACTTC
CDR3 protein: CASSRDNFVGEQYF

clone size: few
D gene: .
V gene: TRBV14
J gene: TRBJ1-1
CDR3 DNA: TGTGCCAGCAGCCAAGATTGGATGACCACTGAAGCTTTCTTT
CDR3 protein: CASSQDWMTTEAFF

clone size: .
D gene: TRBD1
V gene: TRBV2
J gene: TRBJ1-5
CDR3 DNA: TGTGCCAGCAGGGGAGACAGGGGGGGCAATCAGCCCCAGCATTTT
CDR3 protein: CASRGDRGGNQPQHF

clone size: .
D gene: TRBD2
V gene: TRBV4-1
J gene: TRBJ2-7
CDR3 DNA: TGCGCCAGCAGCCAAGATTGGAAGCGGGGCTACTACGAGCAGTACTTC
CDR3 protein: CASSQDWKRGYYEQYF

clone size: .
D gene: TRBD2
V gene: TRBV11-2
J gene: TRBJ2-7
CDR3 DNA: TGTGCCAGCAGCTTAAGCTCGACTAGCGGCTCCTACGAGCAGTACTTC
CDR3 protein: CASSLSSTSGSYEQYF

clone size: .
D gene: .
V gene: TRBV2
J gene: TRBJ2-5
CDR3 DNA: TGTGCCAGGGGACCCGAGACCCAGTACTTC
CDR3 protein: CARGPETQYF

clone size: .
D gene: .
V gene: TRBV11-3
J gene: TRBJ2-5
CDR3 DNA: TGTGCCAGCAGCGGCCAACCTTCGGTGGAGTCGGAGACCCAGTACTTC
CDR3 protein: CASSGQPSVESETQYF

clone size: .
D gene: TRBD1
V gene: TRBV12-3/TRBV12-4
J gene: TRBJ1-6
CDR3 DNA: TGTGCCAGCAGCAGGGGGTGGGATTCACCCCTCCACTTT
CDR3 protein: CASSRGWDSPLHF

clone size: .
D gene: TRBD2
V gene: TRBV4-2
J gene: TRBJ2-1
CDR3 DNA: TGTGCCAGCAGCCCTACAGCGGGGTCCTACAATGAGCAGTTCTTC
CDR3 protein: CASSPTAGSYNEQFF

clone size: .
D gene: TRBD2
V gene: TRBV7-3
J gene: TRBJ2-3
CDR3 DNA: TGTGCCAGCAGCTTAGCGGGAGGGTCCACAGATACGCAGTATTTT
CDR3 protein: CASSLAGGSTDTQYF

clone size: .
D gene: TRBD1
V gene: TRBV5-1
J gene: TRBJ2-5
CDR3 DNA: TGCGCCAGCAGCCCGGGACAGGGACAAGAGACCCAGTACTTC
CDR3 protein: CASSPGQGQETQYF

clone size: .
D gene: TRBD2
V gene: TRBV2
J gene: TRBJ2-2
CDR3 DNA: TGTGCCAGCAGTGGACTAGCGGGGAACACCGGGGAGCTGTTTTTT
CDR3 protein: CASSGLAGNTGELFF

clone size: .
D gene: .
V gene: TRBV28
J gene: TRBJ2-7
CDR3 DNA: TGTGCCAGCAGCCGCCTGCTCGGGGGAGCTTCCTACGAGCAGTACTTC
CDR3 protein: CASSRLLGGASYEQYF

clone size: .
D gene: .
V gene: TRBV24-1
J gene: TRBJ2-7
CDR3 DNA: TGTGCCACCAGTGGCCCGGCAGCATCCTACGAGCAGTACTTC
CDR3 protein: CATSGPAASYEQYF

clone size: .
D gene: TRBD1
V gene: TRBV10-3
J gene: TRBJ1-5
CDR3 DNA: TGTGCCATCAGTGCAGGGGGCGAACAGCCCCAGCATTTT
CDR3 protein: CAISAGGEQPQHF

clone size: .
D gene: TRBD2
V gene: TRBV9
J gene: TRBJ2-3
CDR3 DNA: TGTGCCAGCAGCCCCCAAGGACTAGCCACAGATACGCAGTATTTT
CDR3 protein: CASSPQGLATDTQYF

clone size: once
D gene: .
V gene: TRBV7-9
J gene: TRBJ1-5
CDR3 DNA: TGTGCCAGCAGCTCTTGGGGGGGGAATCAGCCCCAGCATTTT
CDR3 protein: CASSSWGGNQPQHF

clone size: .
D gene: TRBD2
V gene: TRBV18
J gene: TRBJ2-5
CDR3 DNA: TGTGCCAGCTCACTGTACACGACTAGCGGGAGCCAAGAGACCCAGTACTTC
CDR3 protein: CASSLYTTSGSQETQYF

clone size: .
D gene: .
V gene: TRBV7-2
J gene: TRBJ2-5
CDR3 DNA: TGTGCCAGCACACCAGGTAGCAGACAAGAGACCCAGTACTTC
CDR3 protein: CASTPGSRQETQYF

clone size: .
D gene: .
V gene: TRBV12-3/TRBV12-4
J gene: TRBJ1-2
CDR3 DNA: TGTGCCAGCAGGGACCGCTATGGCTACACCTTC
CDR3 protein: CASRDRYGYTF

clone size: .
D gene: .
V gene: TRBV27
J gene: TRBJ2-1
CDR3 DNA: TGTGCCAGCAGTTTATGGGCCGACCCATACAATGAGCAGTTCTTC
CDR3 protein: CASSLWADPYNEQFF

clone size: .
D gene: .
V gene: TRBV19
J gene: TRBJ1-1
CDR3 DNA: TGTGCCAGTAGTATAGATCGAGAAGGATTGGACACTGAAGCTTTCTTT
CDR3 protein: CASSIDREGLDTEAFF

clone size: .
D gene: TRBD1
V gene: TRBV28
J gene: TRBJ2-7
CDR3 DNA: TGTGCCAGCACCATTCAGGGGGCCCCTACTCAGCAGTACTTC
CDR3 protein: CASTIQGAPTQQYF